The text below deals with one T cell receptor beta chain. No antigen is known for it. The data were taken from a study of persistence of HIV-infected CD4 T cells. In germline, CDR1 is SGHVS, CDR2 FQNEAQ. V lost 1 base to trimming and J lost 3 bases, with 10 bases between them. The CDR3 has 14 residues. Stimulation used approximately 9.5 ug/mL lysate from CMV-infected fibroblasts. Memory cells lacking CD40L and CD69 with high CD45RO were sorted. The immunoSEQ assay was version 4, run in survey mode. Template was genomic DNA at 10 ng/uL, with up to roughly 1 ug used per sample. Sequenced by immunoSEQ multiplex PCR; TCRdb stores in-frame clones only, minus some. Of approximately 30,000 clones listed, roughly four fifths are singletons.

Material: CD4+ T cells sorted from PBMCs after approximately 20-hour stimulation, obtained from a patient who received antiretroviral therapy. The chain combines TRBV7-8 with TRBJ2-7; D possibly matches TRBD1 or TRBD2 (5 bases each). This clonotype originated in an adult man with HIV who was CMV-seropositive. CDR3 sequence: CASSLGGEIYEQYF. In DNA, the CDR3 is TGTGCCAGCAGCTTAGGAGGGGAAATCTACGAGCAGTACTTC.